Listed here are 30 T cell receptor beta chains from one sample, sequenced in a study of T cells in Graves' hyperthyroidism and ophthalmopathy (dated by TCRdb to between 2018 and 2021). Receptors were amplified or captured by multiplex PCR. These reads were obtained on an Illumina HiSeq 2000. Amplification of TCR beta CDR3 regions was carried out from RNA transcripts. The first round of RT-PCR for the TCR CDR3 was performed with the HTBI primer set and the Qiagen OneStep RT-PCR kit. Through fastp at Q25 and MiXCR, TCRdb rebuilt clones from the public reads, retaining in-frame beta chains. Rows are combined by CDR3 protein, so each entry shows the most common genes and DNA. A total of about 640,000 distinct CDR3 sequences appear in this sample, less than 25% of them only once. The leading ten clones occupy 34% of the sample. Source material: blood. Receptors originate from a man aged 25 to 40 with Graves' ophthalmopathy.

This clonotype showed up many times. The chain couples TRBV27 to TRBJ2-7, with 10 bases identical to TRBD2. CDR3 length: 17 amino acids. V lost 4 bases to trimming and J lost 6 bases; unmatched junction nucleotides: 15. Germline V gene lookup returns CDR1 MNHEY and CDR2 SMNVEV (reference sequence). As DNA, the CDR3 is TGTGCCAGCAGTTATCGGATAGCGGGAGGCTCACCCTCCGAGCAGTACTTC. Amino acid sequence: CASSYRIAGGSPSEQYF.

The sample holds many counts of this clonotype. The chain carries TRBV12-3 or TRBV12-4 and TRBJ1-1; D is uncertain. The V and J ends lost 2 bases and 8 bases respectively, with 9 bases between them. CDR3 length: 12 amino acids. In DNA, the CDR3 is TGTGCCAGCAGTTTACAAGGCGGAGAAGCTTTCTTT. This sequence encodes CASSLQGGEAFF.

This chain connects TRBV28 to TRBJ2-7, with D hard to call. The CDR3 is 15 residues long. Trimming removed 4 bases from V and 5 bases from J, with 18 bases in between. Germline lookup yields CDR1 MDHEN and CDR2 SYDVKM. In DNA, the CDR3 is TGTGCCAGCAGTTCCCCTTTGTGGTCCAGAGACGAGCAGTACTTC. Residues: CASSSPLWSRDEQYF.

A few counts support this clonotype. The V call is TRBV6-1, the J call TRBJ2-7, with 7 bases lining up with TRBD1. Germline V gene lookup returns CDR1 MNHNS and CDR2 SASEGT. V shed 6 bases and J 0 bases; nucleotides not matched to a gene: 8. CDR3 length: 15 residues. CDR3 in DNA: TGTGCCAGCAGCCCCCGGGACAGAGCCTCCTACGAGCAGTACTTC. Its protein is CASSPRDRASYEQYF.

This clonotype came up many times. This chain connects TRBV11-2 to TRBJ2-7, with 7 nucleotides matching TRBD1. The CDR3 is 13 amino acids. Germline V gives CDR1 SGHAT, CDR2 FQNNGV. J lost 3 bases, V lost 4 bases, and 3 bases had no gene match. The CDR3 reads CASSYGQDYEQYF. CDR3 nucleotides: TGTGCCAGCAGCTACGGACAGGACTACGAGCAGTACTTC.

On this clonotype itself: This could be a read error, since a much larger clone is one nucleotide away. The chain couples TRBV20-1 to TRBJ1-2, with D maybe TRBD1 (6 bases). The CDR3 sequence is 12 residues long. CDR1 is DFQATT and CDR2 is SNEGSKA in the germline V gene (reference sequence). The germline V and J ends were trimmed by 5 bases and 7 bases, with 14 bases remaining between them. The CDR3 region is CSASSGGGGYTF. The CDR3 DNA sequence: TGCAGTGCTTCTTCGGGAGGGGGTGGCTACACCTTC.

The chain recombines TRBV5-6 with TRBJ1-1; possibly TRBD1 for D (6 bases). The germline V gene encodes CDR1 SGHDT and CDR2 YYEEEE. Trimming shortened V by 1 base and J by 1 base, and 11 bases separated the two germline ends. CDR3 length: 15 amino acids. The CDR3 loop reads CASSLTATGNTEAFF. CDR3 nucleotides: TGTGCCAGCAGCTTGACCGCGACAGGGAACACTGAAGCTTTCTTT.

This clonotype was detected a few times. The chain has TRBV2 and TRBJ1-6; TRBD1 aligns across 9 bases. CDR3 length: 14 residues. Germline trimming cut 4 bases from V and 9 bases from J; bases unmatched to any gene: 4. Germline loops: CDR1 SNHLY, CDR2 FYNNEI. As DNA, the CDR3 is TGTGCCAGCAGTGGGGGACAGGGATCTTCACCCCTCCACTTT. This sequence encodes CASSGGQGSSPLHF. Together with reference TRBV2 and TRBJ1-6, the CDR3 gives the full variable domain: EPEVTQTPSHQVTQMGQEVILRCVPISNHLYFYWYRQILGQKVEFLVSFYNNEISEKSEIFDDQFSVERPDGSNFTLKIRSTKLEDSAMYFCASSGGQGSSPLHFGNGTRLTVT.

The chain has TRBV20-1 and TRBJ2-1; TRBD2 matches 7 bases. J lost 0 bases, V lost 1 base, and 9 bases had no gene match. The CDR3 sequence is 17 residues long. Germline values: CDR1 DFQATT, CDR2 SNEGSKA (reference sequence). CDR3 coding DNA: TGCAGTGCTAGAGCGGTTAGCGGGTTTAGCTCCTACAATGAGCAGTTCTTC. Protein product: CSARAVSGFSSYNEQFF.

The rearrangement uses TRBV18 and TRBJ2-5; 8 bases align to TRBD1. This CDR3 spans 15 amino acids. The ends lost 1 base at V and 3 bases at J; junction bases unmatched: 4. Germline CDR1 is KGHSH and CDR2 is LQKENI. The CDR3 spells CASSPQTGGEETQYF. CDR3 nucleotides: TGTGCCAGCTCACCACAAACAGGGGGAGAAGAGACCCAGTACTTC.

V and J are TRBV12-3 or TRBV12-4 and TRBJ2-5; 12 nucleotides line up with TRBD2. The CDR3 covers 15 residues. The junction had 7 bases not matched to a gene; V was cut back by 5 bases and J by 6 bases. Written as DNA, the CDR3 is TGTGCCAGCAGTCGACTAGCGGGAGCTAAACAGACCCAGTACTTC. It encodes CASSRLAGAKQTQYF.

This clonotype has only a few counts. The chain combines TRBV6-1 with TRBJ2-1; tentative D call: TRBD1 (5 bases). CDR3 length equals 13 residues. The V and J ends lost 11 bases and 6 bases respectively, with 17 bases between them. Germline CDR1 MNHNS, CDR2 SASEGT. The CDR3 nucleotides are TGTGCCGTTCAGCAGGGATTCGGCAATGAGCAGTTCTTC. Encoded protein: CAVQQGFGNEQFF.

This rearrangement joins TRBV7-9 to TRBJ2-6, with D perhaps given as TRBD1 or TRBD2 (5 bases each). CDR1 is SEHNR and CDR2 is FQNEAQ in the germline V gene (reference sequence). Trimming pared 5 bases from V and 0 bases from J, leaving 20 bases between. The CDR3 spans 19 residues. The CDR3 region is CASSETRDGAYSGANVLTF. The CDR3 coding sequence is TGTGCCAGCAGCGAGACCCGGGACGGGGCTTACTCTGGGGCCAACGTCCTGACTTTC. Together with reference TRBV7-9 and TRBJ2-6, the CDR3 gives the full variable domain: DTGVSQNPRHKITKRGQNVTFRCDPISEHNRLYWYRQTLGQGPEFLTYFQNEAQLEKSRLLSDRFSAERPKGSFSTLEIQRTEQGDSAMYLCASSETRDGAYSGANVLTFGAGSRLTVL.

This clonotype was detected only a few times. The chain uses TRBV5-1 and TRBJ2-2, with 8 positions matching TRBD1. The CDR3 has 17 residues. V was pared by 4 bases and J by 3 bases, with 11 bases of the junction left unmatched. CDR1 and CDR2 (germline): SGHRS, YFSETQ. The chain's CDR3 is CASSVPGGSGDTGELFF. As DNA, the CDR3 is TGCGCCAGCAGCGTGCCAGGGGGCTCGGGGGACACCGGGGAGCTGTTTTTT.

J is TRBJ2-7 and V is TRBV20-1; D is unclear. The CDR3 covers 12 residues. V dropped 3 bases and J dropped 4 bases, with 10 bases sitting between them. Germline V gene data show CDR1 as DFQATT and CDR2 as SNEGSKA (reference sequence). Here the CDR3 DNA reads TGCAGTGCTAGTAATCAGCGATACGAGCAGTACTTC. Residues: CSASNQRYEQYF.

This clonotype was found many times. The gene calls are TRBV29-1 and TRBJ2-5; D might be TRBD1 or TRBD2, each matching 5 bases. In germline, CDR1 is SQVTM, CDR2 ANQGSEA. This CDR3 is built from 13 residues. With 0 bases removed from V and 3 bases from J, the gap between germline ends came to 8 bases. In nucleotides, the CDR3 is TGCAGCGTTGAAGATTGGGGGAAAGAGACCCAGTACTTC. Its translation: CSVEDWGKETQYF.

A word on this clonotype: A read error may be the cause here, since a much bigger clone is one base away. The chain is built from TRBV28 and TRBJ2-7; 7 nucleotides line up with TRBD1. V was pared by 7 bases and J by 2 bases, with 8 bases of the junction left unmatched. The V gene's germline CDR1 is MDHEN and CDR2 SYDVKM. This CDR3 is built from 14 residues. CDR3: CASNPPGQPYEQYF. The CDR3 DNA sequence: TGTGCCAGCAACCCCCCGGGACAGCCCTACGAGCAGTACTTC.

This clonotype was detected ten times or more. V and J are TRBV30 and TRBJ1-5, with D possibly TRBD1 on 5 matching bases. The CDR3 runs 15 residues. Germline CDR1 and CDR2: GTSNPN and SVGIG (reference sequence). Trimming stripped 0 bases from V and 2 bases from J, with 11 bases between. Here the CDR3 reads CAWSVQGAGNQPQHF. The CDR3 region has the DNA TGTGCCTGGAGTGTACAAGGGGCAGGCAATCAGCCCCAGCATTTT.

This clonotype was observed a few times. This rearrangement joins TRBV6-1 to TRBJ2-5; D remains unclear. Trimming shortened V by 3 bases and J by 0 bases, and 14 bases separated the two germline ends. Germline V gene lookup returns CDR1 MNHNS and CDR2 SASEGT. CDR3 length: 16 residues. In DNA, the CDR3 is TGTGCCAGCAGTGATTTGGTATGGGCCGACCAAGAGACCCAGTACTTC. It translates to CASSDLVWADQETQYF.

The genes are TRBV20-1 and TRBJ2-3; 8 bases are a match to TRBD2. The V gene end was trimmed by 0 bases and the J gene end by 9 bases; junction bases not matched to a gene: 8. The CDR3 sequence is 14 residues long. CDR1 DFQATT and CDR2 SNEGSKA come from the germline V gene (reference sequence). The CDR3 reads CSARDQTSVKTQYF. CDR3 nucleotides: TGCAGTGCTAGAGATCAGACTAGCGTGAAGACGCAGTATTTT.

This clonotype was picked up many times. This rearrangement joins TRBV3-1 to TRBJ1-1; unclear D gene. CDR3 length: 15 amino acids. V lost 0 bases and J lost 7, with 15 bases in between. The germline CDR1 and CDR2 sequences are LGHDT and YNNKEL (reference sequence). The CDR3 region is CASSQDGSPSSEAFF. CDR3 nucleotides: TGTGCCAGCAGCCAAGACGGTTCCCCCAGCAGTGAAGCTTTCTTT.

This clonotype has more than one count but fewer than ten. This sequence joins TRBV5-1 and TRBJ2-7; TRBD2 agrees at 8 bases. The CDR3 loop spans 13 amino acids. Germline CDR1 and CDR2: SGHRS and YFSETQ. V shed 6 bases and J 7 bases; nucleotides not matched to a gene: 9. In nucleotides, the CDR3 is TGCGCCAGCAACCAAGCGGGAGTGGGTGAGCAGTACTTC. It is translated as CASNQAGVGEQYF.

This clonotype turned up a few times. The V call is TRBV5-4, the J call TRBJ2-7; 8 bases agree with TRBD1. The CDR3 has 15 amino acids. The V and J ends lost 4 bases and 2 bases, in that order; junction bases with no gene match: 8. Germline assignment: CDR1 SGHNT and CDR2 YYREEE (reference sequence). The DNA of the CDR3 is TGTGCCAGCAGCCCGGCAACAGGGGGGACCTACGAGCAGTACTTC. Its translation: CASSPATGGTYEQYF.

This clonotype was observed many times. V is TRBV11-2 and J is TRBJ2-4; 8 positions match TRBD1. Germline CDR1 SGHAT, CDR2 FQNNGV. Trimming at V came to 4 bases and at J to 0 bases, leaving 11 bases not matched to a gene. The CDR3 contains 18 residues. For the CDR3, the DNA is TGTGCCAGCAGCTCCCGGACAGGGCTTGACCTAGCCAAAAACATTCAGTACTTC. Translation: CASSSRTGLDLAKNIQYF.

This rearrangement joins TRBV30 to TRBJ2-3; D possibly corresponds to TRBD2 (6 bases). The CDR3 has 16 residues. Germline-derived CDR1 and CDR2 are GTSNPN and SVGIG (reference sequence). The ends were cut back, 2 bases at V and 0 bases at J, with 15 bases in the middle. The CDR3 spells CAWSYGIAASTDTQYF. The DNA for the CDR3 is TGTGCCTGGAGTTATGGAATAGCGGCTAGCACAGATACGCAGTATTTT.

This clonotype was counted many times. The CDR3 region is CASSQGSGEQFF. The DNA of the CDR3 is TGTGCCAGCAGCCAAGGTAGCGGCGAGCAGTTCTTC. The V gene is TRBV14, the J gene TRBJ2-1; weak D call: TRBD2 (6 bases). V lost 1 base to trimming and J lost 10 bases, with 8 bases between them. There are 12 residues in the CDR3. Per the germline V gene, CDR1 is SGHDN and CDR2 is FVKESK.

This clonotype was detected a few times. The CDR3 reads CSVARDIWGTQYF. In nucleotides, the CDR3 is TGCAGCGTTGCCAGGGACATCTGGGGGACCCAGTACTTC. The rearrangement joins TRBV29-1 to TRBJ2-5, with a possible D match to TRBD1 (6 bases). Per the germline V gene, CDR1 is SQVTM and CDR2 is ANQGSEA. V gave up 4 bases and J gave up 7 bases, with 16 bases separating them. The CDR3 is 13 residues long.

The chain recombines TRBV3-1 with TRBJ2-3; perhaps TRBD1 as D (5 bases). From germline, CDR1 is LGHDT and CDR2 YNNKEL (reference sequence). With 0 bases removed from V and 0 bases from J, the gap between germline ends came to 25 bases. CDR3 size: 21 residues. As DNA, the CDR3 is TGTGCCAGCAGCCAAGAAACGCTAGAGCTAGAAACAGGAAATAGCACAGATACGCAGTATTTT. It yields the protein CASSQETLELETGNSTDTQYF.

Many counts were recorded for this clonotype. The V and J genes are TRBV30 and TRBJ1-5, with D possibly matching TRBD1 (5 bases). Germline V gives CDR1 GTSNPN, CDR2 SVGIG (reference sequence). The CDR3 is 13 residues long. V was trimmed by 1 base and J by 7 bases, leaving 11 bases between them. Written as DNA, the CDR3 is TGTGCCTGGAGTGCTGGGGGGATGCAGCCCCAGCATTTT. This translates into CAWSAGGMQPQHF. The whole variable domain, remainder taken from reference TRBV30 and TRBJ1-5, is SQTIHQWPATLVQPVGSPLSLECTVEGTSNPNLYWYRQAAGRGLQLLFYSVGIGQISSEVPQNLSASRPQDRQFILSSKKLLLSDSGFYLCAWSAGGMQPQHFGDGTRLSIL.

This clonotype turned up a few times. V usage is TRBV11-2 and J usage is TRBJ1-4, with D unresolved. Germline V CDR1 and CDR2: SGHAT, FQNNGV. The V and J ends lost 2 bases and 5 bases respectively, with 9 bases between them. This CDR3 spans 14 amino acids. In DNA, the CDR3 is TGTGCCAGCAGCTTAATCGGGTTCAATGAAAAACTGTTTTTT. Its protein product is CASSLIGFNEKLFF.